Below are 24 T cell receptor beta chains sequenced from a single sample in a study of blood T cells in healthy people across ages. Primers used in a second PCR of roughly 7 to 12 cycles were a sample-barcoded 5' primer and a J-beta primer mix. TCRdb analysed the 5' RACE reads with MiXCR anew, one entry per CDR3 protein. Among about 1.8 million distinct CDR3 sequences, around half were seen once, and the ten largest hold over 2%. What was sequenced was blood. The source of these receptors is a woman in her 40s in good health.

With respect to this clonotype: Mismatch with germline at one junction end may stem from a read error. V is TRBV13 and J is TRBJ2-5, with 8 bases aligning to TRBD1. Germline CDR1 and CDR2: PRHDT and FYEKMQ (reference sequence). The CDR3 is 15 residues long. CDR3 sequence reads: CASSAPGQAQEAQYF. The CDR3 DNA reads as TGTGCCAGCAGCGCACCGGGACAGGCTCAAGAGGCCCAGTACTTC.

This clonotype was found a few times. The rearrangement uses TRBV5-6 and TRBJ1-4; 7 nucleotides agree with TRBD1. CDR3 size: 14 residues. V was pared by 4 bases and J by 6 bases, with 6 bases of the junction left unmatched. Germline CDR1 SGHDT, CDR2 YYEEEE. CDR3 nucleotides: TGTGCCAGCAGCCCCGGGACAGCCGATGAAAAACTGTTTTTT. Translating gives CASSPGTADEKLFF.

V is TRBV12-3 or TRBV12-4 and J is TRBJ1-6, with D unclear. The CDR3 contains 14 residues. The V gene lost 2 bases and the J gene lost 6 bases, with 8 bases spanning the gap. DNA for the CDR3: TGTGCCAGCAGTTTAAAGGTGTCTAATTCACCCCTCCACTTT. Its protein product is CASSLKVSNSPLHF.

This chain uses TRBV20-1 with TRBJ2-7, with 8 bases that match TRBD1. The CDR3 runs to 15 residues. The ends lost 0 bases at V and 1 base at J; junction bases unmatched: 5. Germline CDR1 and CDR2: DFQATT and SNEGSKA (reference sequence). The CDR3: CSARDGQGRSYEQYF. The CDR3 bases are TGCAGTGCTAGAGACGGACAGGGTCGGTCCTACGAGCAGTACTTC.

Here the CDR3 reads CASSPAGLAPNEQFF. The CDR3 DNA follows: TGTGCCAGCAGCCCCGCGGGACTAGCGCCTAATGAGCAGTTCTTC. The chain links TRBV5-5 to TRBJ2-1; 10 bases map to TRBD2. The V gene's germline CDR1 is SGHKS and CDR2 YYEKEE (reference sequence). This CDR3 has 15 residues. V was clipped by 4 bases and J by 7 bases; unmatched bases: 8.

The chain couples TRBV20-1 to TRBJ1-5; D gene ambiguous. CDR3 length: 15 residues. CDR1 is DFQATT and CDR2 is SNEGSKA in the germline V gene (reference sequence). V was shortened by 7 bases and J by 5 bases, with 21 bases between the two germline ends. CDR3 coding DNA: TGCAGTGTAGGAGGTATGGAAGGTTACCATCAGCCCCAGCATTTT. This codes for CSVGGMEGYHQPQHF.

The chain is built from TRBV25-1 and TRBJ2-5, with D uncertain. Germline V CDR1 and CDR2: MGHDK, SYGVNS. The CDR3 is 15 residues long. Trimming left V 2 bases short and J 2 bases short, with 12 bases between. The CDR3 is CASSEIGRKQETQYF. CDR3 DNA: TGTGCCAGCAGTGAAATCGGCCGGAAACAAGAGACCCAGTACTTC.

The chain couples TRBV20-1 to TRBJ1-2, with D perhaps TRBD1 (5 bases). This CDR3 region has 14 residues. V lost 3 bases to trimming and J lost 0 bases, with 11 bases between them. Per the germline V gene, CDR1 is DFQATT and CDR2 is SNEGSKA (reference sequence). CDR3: CSASAGRTNYGYTF. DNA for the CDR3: TGCAGTGCTAGTGCAGGGAGAACTAACTATGGCTACACCTTC.

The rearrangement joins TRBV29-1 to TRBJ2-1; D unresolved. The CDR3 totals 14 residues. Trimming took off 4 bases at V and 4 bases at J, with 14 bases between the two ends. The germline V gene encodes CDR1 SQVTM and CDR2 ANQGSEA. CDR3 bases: TGCAGCGTTGTGGGGTTCGAAACATACAATGAGCAGTTCTTC. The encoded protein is CSVVGFETYNEQFF.

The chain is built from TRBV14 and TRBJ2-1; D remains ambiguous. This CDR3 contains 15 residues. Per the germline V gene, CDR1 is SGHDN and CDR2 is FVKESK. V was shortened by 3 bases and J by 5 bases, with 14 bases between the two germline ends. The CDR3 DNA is TGTGCCAGCAGCCAGGAACGGTTATCACACAATGAGCAGTTCTTC. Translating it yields CASSQERLSHNEQFF.

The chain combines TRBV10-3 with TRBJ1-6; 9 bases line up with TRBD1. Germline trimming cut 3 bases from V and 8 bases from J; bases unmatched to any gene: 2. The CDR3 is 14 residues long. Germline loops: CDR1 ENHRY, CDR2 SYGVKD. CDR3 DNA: TGTGCCATCAGTGAACAGGGGGCCGATTCACCCCTCCACTTT. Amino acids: CAISEQGADSPLHF.

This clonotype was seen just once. CDR3 residues: CSALRGSDTQYF. The CDR3 DNA is TGCAGTGCCCTCAGGGGGTCAGATACGCAGTATTTT. The chain has TRBV20-1 and TRBJ2-3; 7 positions match TRBD1. V lost 6 bases to trimming and J lost 4 bases; unmatched junction nucleotides: 4. This CDR3 comprises 12 residues. Germline V lookup: CDR1 DFQATT, CDR2 SNEGSKA (reference sequence).

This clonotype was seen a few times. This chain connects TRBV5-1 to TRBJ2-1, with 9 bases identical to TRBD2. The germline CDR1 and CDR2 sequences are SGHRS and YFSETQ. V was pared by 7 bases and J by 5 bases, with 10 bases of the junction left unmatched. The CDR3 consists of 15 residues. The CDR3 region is CASGAIAGANNEQFF. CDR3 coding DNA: TGCGCCAGCGGGGCGATAGCGGGGGCTAACAATGAGCAGTTCTTC.

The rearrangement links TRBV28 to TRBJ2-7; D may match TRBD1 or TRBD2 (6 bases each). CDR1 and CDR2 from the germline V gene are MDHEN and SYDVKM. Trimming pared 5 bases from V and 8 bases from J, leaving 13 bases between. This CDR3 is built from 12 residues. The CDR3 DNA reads TGTGCCAGCAGTCTATTAGGGGGGAAGCAGTACTTC. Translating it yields CASSLLGGKQYF.

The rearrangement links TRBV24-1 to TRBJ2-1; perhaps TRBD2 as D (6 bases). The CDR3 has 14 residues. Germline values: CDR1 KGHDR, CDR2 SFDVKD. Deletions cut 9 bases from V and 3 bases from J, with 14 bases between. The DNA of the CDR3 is TGTGCCACCTCTTTTCCGGGGGACTACAATGAGCAGTTCTTC. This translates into CATSFPGDYNEQFF.

CDR3 sequence reads: CSASAVGETQYF. CDR3 nucleotide sequence: TGCAGTGCTAGCGCCGTTGGGGAGACCCAGTACTTC. The chain recombines TRBV20-1 with TRBJ2-5; D is ambiguous. CDR3 length equals 12 residues. V lost 3 bases and J lost 5, with 10 bases in between. CDR1 DFQATT and CDR2 SNEGSKA come from the germline V gene (reference sequence).

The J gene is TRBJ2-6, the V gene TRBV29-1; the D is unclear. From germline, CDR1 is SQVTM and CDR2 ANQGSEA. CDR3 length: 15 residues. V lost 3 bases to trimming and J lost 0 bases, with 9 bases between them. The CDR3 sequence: CSVEGDSSGANVLTF. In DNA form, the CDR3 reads TGCAGCGTTGAGGGCGATTCCTCTGGGGCCAACGTCCTGACTTTC.

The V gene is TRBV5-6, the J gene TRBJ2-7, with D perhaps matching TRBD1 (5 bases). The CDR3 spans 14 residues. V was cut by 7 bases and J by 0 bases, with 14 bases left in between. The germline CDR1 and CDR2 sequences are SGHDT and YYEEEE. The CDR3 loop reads CASGRAPDSYEQYF. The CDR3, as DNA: TGTGCCAGCGGCAGGGCCCCTGACTCCTACGAGCAGTACTTC.

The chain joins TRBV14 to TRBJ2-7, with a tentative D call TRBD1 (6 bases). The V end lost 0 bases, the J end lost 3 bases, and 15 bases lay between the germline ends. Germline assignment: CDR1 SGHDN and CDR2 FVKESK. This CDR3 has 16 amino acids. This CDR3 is CASSQDKNRESYEQYF. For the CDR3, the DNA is TGTGCCAGCAGCCAAGATAAGAACAGGGAAAGCTACGAGCAGTACTTC.

The CDR3 is CSARVVGNTEAFF. The CDR3 coding sequence is TGCAGTGCTAGAGTTGTAGGGAACACTGAAGCTTTCTTT. The V gene is TRBV20-1, the J gene TRBJ1-1; D is unresolved. The germline gives CDR1 DFQATT, CDR2 SNEGSKA (reference sequence). The CDR3 spans 13 residues. Trimming stripped 1 base from V and 1 base from J, with 7 bases between.

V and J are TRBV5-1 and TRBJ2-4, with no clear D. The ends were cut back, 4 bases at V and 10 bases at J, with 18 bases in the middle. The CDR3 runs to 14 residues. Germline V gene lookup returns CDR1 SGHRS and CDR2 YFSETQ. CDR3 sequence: CASSMGSGPDIQYF. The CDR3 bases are TGCGCCAGCAGCATGGGGTCCGGACCTGATATTCAGTACTTC.

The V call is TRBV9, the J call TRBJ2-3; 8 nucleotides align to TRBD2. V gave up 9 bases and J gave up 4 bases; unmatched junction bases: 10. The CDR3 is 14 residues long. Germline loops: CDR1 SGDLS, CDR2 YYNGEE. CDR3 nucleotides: TGTGCCACCACCGGGGGGGCATTTCCAGATACGCAGTATTTT. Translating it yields CATTGGAFPDTQYF.

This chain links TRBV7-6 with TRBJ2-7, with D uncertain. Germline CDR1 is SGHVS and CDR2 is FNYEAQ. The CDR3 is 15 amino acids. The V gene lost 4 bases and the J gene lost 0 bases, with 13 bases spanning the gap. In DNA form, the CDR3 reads TGTGCCAGCAGCTCAGGAGAGGCCGGCTCCTACGAGCAGTACTTC. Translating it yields CASSSGEAGSYEQYF.

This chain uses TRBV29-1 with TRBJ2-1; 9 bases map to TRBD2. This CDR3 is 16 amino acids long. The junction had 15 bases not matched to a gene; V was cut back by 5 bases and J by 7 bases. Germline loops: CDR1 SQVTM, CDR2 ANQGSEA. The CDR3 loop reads CSVSPAGGLRTNEQFF. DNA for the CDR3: TGCAGCGTTTCCCCCGCGGGGGGGCTTCGCACGAATGAGCAGTTCTTC.